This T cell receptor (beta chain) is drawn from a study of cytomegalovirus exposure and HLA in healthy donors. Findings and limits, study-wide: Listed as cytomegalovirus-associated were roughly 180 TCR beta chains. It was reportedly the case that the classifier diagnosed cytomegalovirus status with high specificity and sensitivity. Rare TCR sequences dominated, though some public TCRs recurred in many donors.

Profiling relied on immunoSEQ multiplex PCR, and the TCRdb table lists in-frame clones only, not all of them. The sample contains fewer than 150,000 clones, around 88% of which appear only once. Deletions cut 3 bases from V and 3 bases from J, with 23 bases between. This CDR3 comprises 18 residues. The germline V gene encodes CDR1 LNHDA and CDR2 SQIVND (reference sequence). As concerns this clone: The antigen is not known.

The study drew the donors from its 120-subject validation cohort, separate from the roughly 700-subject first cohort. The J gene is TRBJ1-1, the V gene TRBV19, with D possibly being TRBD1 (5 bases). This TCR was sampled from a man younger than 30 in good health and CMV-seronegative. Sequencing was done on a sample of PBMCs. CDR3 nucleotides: TGTGCCAGTAGTATTGGCAACTACAACGGGGGGTTTTACACTGAAGCTTTCTTT. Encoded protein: CASSIGNYNGGFYTEAFF.